This T cell receptor beta chain came from a study of CD8 T cells in Susac syndrome. General observations from the study: TEMRA cells and active patients showed peak Susac CD8+ clonal expansion. The study's TCR sequencing and HLA analysis drew on a certain number of individuals. That number was acknowledged as relatively small.

TEMRA cells were enriched by FACS, while CD8+ and CD4+ T cells were obtained through a negative isolation that was performed magnetically. The V segment lost 8 bases and the J segment 15 bases; nucleotides outside the gene matches: 9. The CDR3 extends over 13 amino acids. Germline CDR1 is MNHEY and CDR2 is SVGAGI. RNA amounts of roughly 0.45 to 1 ug underwent reverse transcription with random hexamers. TCRdb re-derived calls from the immunoSEQ multiplex PCR reads in MiXCR, one entry per CDR3 protein. This sample has fewer than 80,000 distinct CDR3 sequences, with roughly 95% found just once. Comments on this clonotype: The antigen is not known.

The specimen sequenced was CD8+ T cells from PBMCs. The chain couples TRBV6-5 to TRBJ2-1; 14 bases fit TRBD2. This receptor was taken from a human donor with Susac syndrome. The CDR3 loop is CASQGLAGVGVFF. The CDR3 DNA sequence: TGTGCCAGCCAGGGACTAGCGGGGGTTGGTGTGTTCTTC.